One and the same sample provided the 5 T cell receptor beta chains below, sequenced in a study of control samples from healthy donors and cancer patients. Method: immunoSEQ multiplex PCR; TCRdb's copy keeps in-frame clones and lacks some. Of roughly 80,000 clones listed, approximately 90% were seen once; the top ten hold around 5.7%. The sample comprised blood. Receptors were obtained from a woman aged 45 to 65 in good health.

The chain employs TRBV4-1 and TRBJ1-4; 9 nucleotides align to TRBD1. The V gene end was trimmed by 2 bases and the J gene end by 7 bases; junction bases not matched to a gene: 11. The CDR3 consists of 17 residues. Germline CDR1 is MGHRA and CDR2 is YSYEKL. This CDR3 reads CASSQPTGGRGGEKLFF. Here the CDR3 DNA reads TGCGCCAGCAGCCAACCTACAGGGGGCAGGGGTGGTGAAAAACTGTTTTTT.

V usage is TRBV6-5 and J usage is TRBJ2-7; no clear D gene. V gave up 0 bases and J gave up 1 base, with 13 bases separating them. The CDR3 extends over 16 amino acids. Germline V gene data show CDR1 as MNHEY and CDR2 as SVGAGI. This CDR3 is CASSYSGSRRSYEQYF. In DNA, the CDR3 is TGTGCCAGCAGTTACTCGGGGTCTCGTCGATCCTACGAGCAGTACTTC.

The chain is built from TRBV29-1 and TRBJ2-1; D may be TRBD2 (5 bases). V was clipped by 3 bases and J by 5 bases, with 14 bases between them. The CDR3 has 14 residues. Germline V gene sequence: CDR1 SQVTM, CDR2 ANQGSEA. The CDR3 spells CSVDAGVSNNEQFF. CDR3 nucleotide sequence: TGCAGCGTTGATGCGGGTGTATCAAACAATGAGCAGTTCTTC.

This clone was recorded only once. This chain uses TRBV5-1 with TRBJ2-3, with 8 bases lining up with TRBD1. This CDR3 has 18 amino acids. Germline V CDR1 and CDR2: SGHRS, YFSETQ. V dropped 2 bases and J dropped 6; count of bases not matched to a gene: 17. In nucleotides, the CDR3 is TGCGCCAGCAGCTTAGATATAACCGGGACAGGCTTTTCTGATACGCAGTATTTT. Amino acid sequence: CASSLDITGTGFSDTQYF.

This clone has a handful of counts. The gene calls are TRBV12-3 or TRBV12-4 and TRBJ1-1, with D perhaps TRBD1 (6 bases). The CDR3 is 12 residues long. Trimming left V 6 bases short and J 5 bases short, with 10 bases between. The CDR3 DNA reads as TGTGCCAGCAGCAACAGGGTAACTGAAGCTTTCTTT. Translated: CASSNRVTEAFF.